What follows are 22 T cell receptor beta chains derived from one specimen sequenced in a study of T cell repertoires in cytomegalovirus infection. One entry per CDR3 protein results from TCRdb running MiXCR on the reads. The sample includes 630,000 or so distinct CDR3 sequences, 20% to 25% seen only once; the top ten take 8%. What was sequenced was CD8+ T cells from PBMCs. The receptors come from a human donor in good health (CMV status not recorded). Some clones in this sample may be carry-over from other donors' samples.

The chain combines TRBV20-1 with TRBJ2-3; possibly TRBD1 for D (5 bases). The CDR3 loop spans 13 amino acids. Looked up from germline, CDR1 is DFQATT and CDR2 is SNEGSKA (reference sequence). Trimming took 1 base from V and 5 from J, leaving 10 bases between them. CDR3 sequence (DNA): TGCAGTGCTAGAGGCTCTGACAGAGATACGCAGTATTTT. Protein sequence: CSARGSDRDTQYF.

The chain uses TRBV29-1 and TRBJ1-1, with D possibly TRBD1 on 5 matching bases. This CDR3 is built from 12 residues. CDR1 and CDR2 from the germline V gene are SQVTM and ANQGSEA. The V gene lost 6 bases and the J gene lost 6 bases, with 14 bases spanning the gap. The CDR3, as DNA: TGCAGCGTGGCCCCAGGGTTCGCTGAAGCTTTCTTT. It specifies CSVAPGFAEAFF.

CDR3 DNA sequence: TGTGCCAGCAGTTACGATCGGACAGGGAAAAGCGACTATGGCTACACCTTC. It encodes CASSYDRTGKSDYGYTF. The chain links TRBV6-2 or TRBV6-3 to TRBJ1-2, with TRBD1 matching over 8 bases. CDR3 length: 17 amino acids. CDR1 is MNHEY, CDR2 SVGEGT, per germline. Losses at the gene ends were 2 bases for V and 3 bases for J; bases not matched to a gene: 11.

The V gene is TRBV7-9, the J gene TRBJ1-1; D gene ambiguous. The CDR3 is 11 residues long. CDR1 and CDR2 from the germline V gene are SEHNR and FQNEAQ (reference sequence). V was cut by 5 bases and J by 6 bases, with 7 bases left in between. In nucleotides, the CDR3 is TGTGCCAGCAGCCTGGTGGCTGAAGCTTTCTTT. Translation gives CASSLVAEAFF.

In regard to this clonotype: This may stem from a read error, because a much larger clone lies one nucleotide away. This rearrangement joins TRBV7-1 to TRBJ2-1; the D gene is possibly TRBD2 (6 bases). TRBV7-1 has ORF status, its function being uncertain. The CDR3 totals 15 residues. V lost 2 bases to trimming and J lost 7 bases, with 15 bases between them. This CDR3 reads CASSSPRGTGNEQFF. CDR3 DNA: TGTGCCAGCAGCTCACCTCGGGGGACCGGAAATGAGCAGTTCTTC.

CDR3 nucleotide sequence: TGTGCCAGCAGCCTCCCCCAACTAGCGGGGGGGCCATTGCAGACCACAGATACGCAGTATTTT. Protein: CASSLPQLAGGPLQTTDTQYF. The rearrangement links TRBV14 to TRBJ2-3; 13 bases align to TRBD2. The ends lost 4 bases at V and 2 bases at J; junction bases unmatched: 18. CDR1 SGHDN and CDR2 FVKESK come from the germline V gene. The CDR3 loop spans 21 amino acids.

The CDR3 loop is CSAPNPGQGGDTQYF. CDR3 in DNA: TGCAGTGCTCCAAACCCGGGACAGGGGGGAGATACGCAGTATTTT. The chain is built from TRBV20-1 and TRBJ2-3; 11 bases fit TRBD1. Germline CDR1 reads DFQATT; CDR2 reads SNEGSKA (reference sequence). The CDR3 totals 15 residues. The ends lost 5 bases at V and 5 bases at J; junction bases unmatched: 9.

V and J are TRBV11-2 and TRBJ2-7; tentatively, D is TRBD2 (6 bases). Germline values: CDR1 SGHAT, CDR2 FQNNGV. This CDR3 has 15 residues. Deletions cut 2 bases from V and 3 bases from J, with 14 bases between. DNA of the CDR3: TGTGCCAGCAGCTTAACCGGGGAGGCAGGCTACGAGCAGTACGTC. Encoded protein: CASSLTGEAGYEQYV.

This clonotype showed up many times. The chain links TRBV7-3 to TRBJ2-2, with 8 bases lining up with TRBD1. CDR1 is SGHTA, CDR2 FQGTGA, per germline. J gave up 6 bases and V 5 bases, and 11 bases lay outside the gene matches. The CDR3 loop spans 16 amino acids. The DNA for the CDR3 is TGTGCCAGCAGCAAGCCGGGACAGGAAAGGGCCGGGGAGCTGTTTTTT. Its protein is CASSKPGQERAGELFF. The whole variable domain, filled in from reference TRBV7-3 and TRBJ2-2, reads GAGVSQTPSNKVTEKGKYVELRCDPISGHTALYWYRQSLGQGPEFLIYFQGTGAADDSGLPNDRFFAVRPEGSVSTLKIQRTERGDSAVYLCASSKPGQERAGELFFGEGSRLTVL.

This clonotype occurred many times. This chain connects TRBV6-6 to TRBJ2-1; the D gene is possibly TRBD1 (5 bases). Germline CDR1 and CDR2: MNHNY and SVGAGI (reference sequence). V lost 2 bases and J lost 8, with 7 bases in between. This CDR3 spans 12 amino acids. The CDR3 here is CASSYPRDEQFF. Written as DNA, the CDR3 is TGTGCCAGCAGTTACCCCAGGGATGAGCAGTTCTTC.

This chain joins TRBV28 and TRBJ1-2; 10 positions match TRBD1. With 3 bases clipped from V and 8 bases from J, the junction kept 15 bases outside the gene matches. Germline assignment: CDR1 MDHEN and CDR2 SYDVKM. The CDR3 loop spans 17 amino acids. The CDR3 spells CASSFSQGQGFVKGYTF. DNA for the CDR3: TGTGCCAGCAGTTTTTCCCAGGGACAGGGGTTTGTCAAAGGCTACACCTTC.

Worth noting for this clonotype: One base away lies a much larger clone, so this may be a sequencing read error. This chain uses TRBV10-2 with TRBJ2-6; D might be TRBD2 (5 bases). Germline loops: CDR1 WSHSY, CDR2 SAAADI. CDR3 length: 14 amino acids. The CDR3 protein is CTSIGGSGANVLTF. CDR3 in DNA: TGCACCAGCATTGGAGGTTCAGGGGCCAACGTCCTGACTTTC.

The chain uses TRBV28 and TRBJ2-7; a weak D match, TRBD2 (5 bases). V was trimmed by 3 bases and J by 0 bases, leaving 9 bases between them. The CDR3 covers 14 residues. Per germline, CDR1 MDHEN and CDR2 SYDVKM. Written as DNA, the CDR3 is TGTGCCAGCAGTTTTAAGCGGCCCTCCTACGAGCAGTACGTC. This codes for CASSFKRPSYEQYV.

Ten or more counts support this clonotype. The V call is TRBV28, the J call TRBJ2-3, with 11 positions matching TRBD1. This CDR3 spans 15 amino acids. V dropped 8 bases and J dropped 5; count of bases not matched to a gene: 9. Germline CDR1 is MDHEN and CDR2 is SYDVKM. CDR3 protein: CASSSGQGVQDTQYF. The CDR3 nucleotides read TGTGCCAGCTCTTCGGGACAGGGGGTTCAAGATACGCAGTATTTT.

This clonotype has ten or more counts. The chain joins TRBV11-2 to TRBJ1-2; perhaps TRBD1 as D (5 bases). Germline V gives CDR1 SGHAT, CDR2 FQNNGV. This CDR3 has 15 residues. The ends were cut back, 5 bases at V and 6 bases at J, with 19 bases in the middle. The CDR3 region is CASSPQGGPKNGYTF. The DNA of the CDR3 is TGTGCCAGCAGCCCCCAGGGAGGACCAAAGAATGGCTACACCTTC. The full variable domain, its missing parts supplied by reference TRBV11-2 and TRBJ1-2, is EAGVAQSPRYKIIEKRQSVAFWCNPISGHATLYWYQQILGQGPKLLIQFQNNGVVDDSQLPKDRFSAERLKGVDSTLKIQPAKLEDSAVYLCASSPQGGPKNGYTFGSGTRLTVV.

This chain uses TRBV27 with TRBJ2-1; the D gene is possibly TRBD1 (6 bases). Trimming took off 7 bases at V and 7 bases at J, with 11 bases between the two ends. CDR1 is MNHEY and CDR2 is SMNVEV in the germline V gene (reference sequence). This CDR3 is built from 12 residues. The chain's CDR3 is CASTSQGNEQFF. In nucleotides, the CDR3 is TGTGCCAGCACTTCCCAGGGGAATGAGCAGTTCTTC.

A few counts support this clonotype. The rearrangement links TRBV13 to TRBJ2-7; TRBD1 might be the D (5 bases). Germline V gene sequence: CDR1 PRHDT, CDR2 FYEKMQ (reference sequence). The germline V and J ends were trimmed by 0 bases and 11 bases, with 11 bases remaining between them. The CDR3 totals 12 residues. CDR3 DNA sequence: TGTGCCAGCAGCTTAGGAGGCAGGGATAAGTACTTC. This translates into CASSLGGRDKYF. The full variable domain, its missing parts supplied by reference TRBV13 and TRBJ2-7, is AAGVIQSPRHLIKEKRETATLKCYPIPRHDTVYWYQQGPGQDPQFLISFYEKMQSDKGSIPDRFSAQQFSDYHSELNMSSLELGDSALYFCASSLGGRDKYFGPGTRLTVT.

The genes are TRBV29-1 and TRBJ2-2; 7 nucleotides match TRBD1. The ends lost 4 bases at V and 4 bases at J; junction bases unmatched: 15. The CDR3 consists of 17 residues. CDR1 SQVTM and CDR2 ANQGSEA come from the germline V gene. CDR3 nucleotide sequence: TGCAGCGTTGCTAAGTTTGGGACAGCTTGGGGCACCGGGGAGCTGTTTTTT. This codes for CSVAKFGTAWGTGELFF.

J is TRBJ2-2 and V is TRBV2; 9 nucleotides align to TRBD1. The V gene end was trimmed by 4 bases and the J gene end by 4 bases; junction bases not matched to a gene: 10. CDR3 length: 17 amino acids. Per the germline V gene, CDR1 is SNHLY and CDR2 is FYNNEI. The CDR3 DNA reads TGTGCCAGCAGTGGACTAACAGGGGGCGCGAGCACCGGGGAGCTGTTTTTT. This codes for CASSGLTGGASTGELFF.

On this clonotype itself: It may be a read error: a sequence one base away is much more abundant. The rearrangement joins TRBV4-1 to TRBJ1-5; D might be TRBD1 (5 bases). The CDR3 runs to 15 residues. Germline CDR1 reads MGHRA; CDR2 reads YSYEKL. In DNA form, the CDR3 reads TGCGCCAGCAGCCAAGATGCAGGGAGCAATCAGCCCCGGCATTTT. This translates into CASSQDAGSNQPRHF.

Many counts were recorded for this clonotype. V gene TRBV6-4 combines with J gene TRBJ2-1; the D gene is possibly TRBD2 (5 bases). The V end lost 2 bases, the J end lost 0 bases, and 8 bases lay between the germline ends. The CDR3 runs 15 residues. Germline V gene data show CDR1 as MRHNA and CDR2 as SNTAGT. The CDR3 bases are TGTGCCAGCAGTGACGCGGGCGTCTCCTACAATGAGCAGTTCTTC. It is translated as CASSDAGVSYNEQFF.

This clonotype was seen a handful of times. The chain couples TRBV7-9 to TRBJ2-1; 8 bases are a match to TRBD2. Trimming at V came to 5 bases and at J to 5 bases, leaving 8 bases not matched to a gene. Germline V gene sequence: CDR1 SEHNR, CDR2 FQNEAQ (reference sequence). The CDR3 length is 15 residues. For the CDR3, the DNA is TGTGCCAGCAGCACCGGGACTAGACGAGACAATGAGCAGTTCTTC. Protein product: CASSTGTRRDNEQFF.